The entry below gives a single T cell receptor beta chain sequence along with its context. This clonotype was seen only a few times. It has no known antigen specificity. Base qualities are missing; no much larger clone stands one base away. CDR3 length: 15 amino acids, cysteine to phenylalanine. The only DNA kept is the CDR3, 45 bases in frame from the first base. V is trimmed back by 3 bases and J by 4 bases, and the junction contains 7 bases that no gene match accounts for. The CDR1 and CDR2 encoded by the germline V gene are ENHRY and SYGVKD. Receptors were amplified or captured by 5' RACE. Reads for this sample came from a NextSeq 500. To allow correction of PCR and sequencing errors, the TCR library protocol tagged every TCR cDNA molecule with a unique molecular identifier. On the authors' methods: TCR identification, UMI-based error correction and CDR3 extraction were all carried out with Decombinator tools. Expanded TCRs were defined as those above a frequency of 2 per 1,000, corresponding to the top 1% of the tumor frequency distribution. Expanded tumor TCRs were classed as regional if statistically deemed absent (corrected P<0.05) from at least one tumor region, otherwise ubiquitous. Renyi diversity was calculated using the R vegan package after each repertoire was subsampled 100 times to 5,000 TCRs. CDR3 similarity networks were built from amino acid triplet string-kernel similarity, with CDR3s being connected when pairwise similarity was above 0.82. TCRdb's own reprocessing of the public reads used fastp at Q25 and MiXCR and kept productive beta chains. Rows merge per CDR3 protein into single entries with the most common DNA and genes. These V and J calls derive from TCRdb rather than the authors' analysis. The sample has roughly 2,000 distinct CDR3 sequences on record, about 13% of them singletons. The ten top clones hold less than 12% of the sample.

The time point label on this specimen signifies: sample taken at primary tumor resection. The donors were 65 to 90 patients from the lung TRACERx cohort who had early-stage, untreated non-small cell lung cancer. Whole RNA extracted from tumor and nontumor lung tissue, or from cryopreserved PBMC samples, was used for TCR sequencing without cell sorting. Only patients with enough RNA available from two or more tumor regions were chosen for TCR sequencing. Before selection, tumor and adjacent nontumor lung specimens were reviewed by a lung pathologist. The data derive from a study of spatial heterogeneity in lung cancer (dated by TCRdb to between 2018 and 2020). For context, the study as a whole: More beta-chain than alpha-chain transcripts were consistently detected, likely reflecting higher beta-chain transcript abundance. A strong correlation was found between TCR transcript counts in tumor regions and a T cell transcriptional module score from matched bulk RNA-seq. In the raw uncorrected reads, each unique combination of TCR and UMI appeared on average more than ten times. TCR alpha and beta repertoires were quantitatively compared across multiple tumor regions, matched nontumor lung and blood in non-small cell lung cancer. The study linked features of the TCR repertoire to counts of nonsynonymous mutations, which were determined by whole-exome sequencing of tumor tissue. Both alpha and beta chains were TCR-sequenced in approximately 220 tumor regions, under 70 matched nontumor lung samples and approximately 50 PBMC samples obtained at surgery.

The research as a whole found: The count of ubiquitous expanded TCRs correlated with the count of ubiquitous nonsynonymous mutations, and the count of regional expanded TCRs correlated with the count of regional nonsynonymous mutations. TCR-seq coverage of tumor T cells was estimated to be only roughly 7.3% for alpha chains and 13% to 15% for beta chains. Confirming at a functional level the hypothesis that regional TCRs recognize regional mutations was considered to require additional single-cell paired TCR alpha and beta sequencing. The tumor nonsynonymous mutation count correlated with the number of expanded intratumoral alpha and beta TCRs.

The source of this sequence is a male donor with early-stage non-small cell lung cancer. Sequencing used lung tumor tissue, obtained at surgery. This chain joins TRBV10-3 to TRBJ1-1, and 8 junctional nucleotides match TRBD1. Read as DNA, the sequence is TGTGCCATCAGTGACAGGACAGGGCGGTCCACTGAAGCTTTCTTT. Its translation is CAISDRTGRSTEAFF.